This T cell receptor beta chain was observed in a study of T cells in Graves' hyperthyroidism and ophthalmopathy. RNA transcripts were the template for amplifying TCR beta CDR3 regions. TCR CDR3 underwent first-round RT-PCR with the HTBI primer set. TCRdb re-called the multiplex PCR reads with MiXCR, one entry per CDR3 protein. This sample yields 300,000 or so distinct CDR3 sequences, of which 21% are seen a single time; 50% belongs to the top ten. This clonotype has a handful of counts. The germline V gene has CDR1 DFQATT and CDR2 SNEGSKA (reference sequence). The CDR3 covers 15 residues. Trimming at V came to 2 bases and at J to 4 bases, leaving 6 bases not matched to a gene. Thyroid ultrasound, orbital computed tomography, clinical symptoms, and serum thyroxine and TRAb underpinned diagnoses.

Material: blood. The chain links TRBV20-1 to TRBJ2-1; TRBD1 matches at 9 bases. This sequence was found in a woman aged 45 to 65 with Graves' hyperthyroidism. Written as DNA, the CDR3 is TGCAGTGCTAGAAGCCGACAGGGGGGATACAATGAGCAGTTCTTC. Protein: CSARSRQGGYNEQFF.